The rows below give T cell receptor beta chains drawn from one sample of a study of PD-L1 blockade in urothelial cancer. The assay was immunoSEQ multiplex PCR, and TCRdb's table has in-frame clones only and misses some. The repertoire holds over 100,000 clones, with about 81% as singletons. The input for sequencing was PBMCs, taken around atezolizumab (anti-PD-L1) treatment. These TCRs come from a man aged 45-60 years with urothelial cancer. Both conserved end residues are trimmed from each CDR3. A D gene is named only where the DNA matches it firmly. Some rows have no size entry. The others give once, few or many, or a class for an expanded clone.

V	J	D	size	CDR3
TRBV6-1	TRBJ2-5	-	-	ASNPGTHFQETQY
TRBV19	TRBJ1-2	TRBD1	-	ASSTRTGAENYGYT
TRBV5-1	TRBJ2-5	TRBD1	-	ASSLKPGGRETQY
TRBV7-9	TRBJ2-3	-	-	ASSLGAGADTQY
TRBV28	TRBJ2-4	-	-	ASSYSQGAKNIQY
TRBV6-5	TRBJ2-7	TRBD1	-	ASRYGQGAYEQY
TRBV28	TRBJ2-1	TRBD2	-	ASSGSVAGGWDEQF
TRBV7-2	TRBJ2-7	-	-	ASSQGLVVGEQY
TRBV5-1	TRBJ2-5	-	-	ASSSGRGGETQY
TRBV7-8	TRBJ2-3	TRBD1	-	ASSFPGTGVGSTDTQY
TRBV28	TRBJ2-7	-	once	ASSPGLRKQY
TRBV19	TRBJ1-2	-	-	ASADYSSGGYGYT
TRBV2	TRBJ1-2	TRBD1	-	ASTARGRGYT
TRBV7-2	TRBJ2-3	TRBD2	-	ASSLIGSGSLDTQY
TRBV5-1	TRBJ1-1	-	few	ASSTGHLNTEAF
TRBV7-3	TRBJ2-1	-	few	ASSPTGMVGSVDEQF
TRBV6-5	TRBJ1-1	-	-	ASSQRQLNTEAF
TRBV10-1	TRBJ2-1	-	-	ATDCYNEQF
TRBV18	TRBJ2-1	TRBD2	-	ASSPPVAGSPNQF
TRBV6-1	TRBJ2-7	TRBD1	-	ASRGDSSYEQY
TRBV4-1	TRBJ2-7	-	-	ASSQAPGLQYEQY
TRBV6-5	TRBJ2-7	TRBD2	-	ASSYRVGGLGYEQY
TRBV6-6	TRBJ2-7	TRBD1	-	ASNQPGTGEYEQY
TRBV11-3	TRBJ2-1	-	-	ASSLEGLEQF
TRBV9	TRBJ1-1	-	-	ASSEREGRSNTEAF
TRBV4-1	TRBJ1-1	-	-	ASSQGRVTEAF
TRBV7-2	TRBJ1-1	-	-	ASSAGRATNTEAF
TRBV4-1	TRBJ2-2	-	-	ASSHRSWTVTGELF
TRBV28	TRBJ1-2	TRBD1	few	ASSSGTGLAGYT
TRBV2	TRBJ2-3	TRBD2	-	ASSETSSGSTDTQY
TRBV5-1	TRBJ2-7	-	once	ASSLRGTGSYEQY
TRBV2	TRBJ2-2	TRBD1	-	ASSETGVSFSGELF
TRBV7-9	TRBJ2-7	TRBD1	-	AADMGQGYLYEQY
TRBV28	TRBJ1-5	TRBD1	-	ASRGTGLTQPQH
TRBV30	TRBJ1-5	-	once	AWSSGQGFQPQH
TRBV7-9	TRBJ1-3	-	-	ASSLGRGRNTIY